The following is a T cell receptor beta chain sequence with its context. CDR1 and CDR2 (germline): MNHEY, SMNVEV (reference sequence). The CDR3 length is 17 residues. The V and J ends lost 4 bases and 4 bases, in that order; junction bases with no gene match: 7. The sample comes from a study of blood T cell repertoires in COVID-19. Study-level background: Acute and convalescent COVID-19 samples came from the United States, Italy and Spain.

In the source study's methods: By means of reference gene primer amplification, nucleated cell counts were estimated. Assay: immunoSEQ multiplex PCR; the TCRdb copy retains only in-frame clones and omits some. V, J and clone size are taken as reported in that table, and D and trimming were inferred from the DNA itself. Counted here are under 200,000 clones, roughly 83% occurring once; the ten biggest clones make up less than 15%. The genes are TRBV27 and TRBJ2-3; 14 positions agree with TRBD2. Sequenced material: peripheral blood. The receptor was isolated from a man between 18 and 35 years old with active or convalescent COVID-19. The CDR3 loop reads CASSSPGLAGVADTQYF. The CDR3 coding sequence is TGTGCCAGCAGTTCCCCGGGACTAGCGGGAGTCGCAGATACGCAGTATTTT.